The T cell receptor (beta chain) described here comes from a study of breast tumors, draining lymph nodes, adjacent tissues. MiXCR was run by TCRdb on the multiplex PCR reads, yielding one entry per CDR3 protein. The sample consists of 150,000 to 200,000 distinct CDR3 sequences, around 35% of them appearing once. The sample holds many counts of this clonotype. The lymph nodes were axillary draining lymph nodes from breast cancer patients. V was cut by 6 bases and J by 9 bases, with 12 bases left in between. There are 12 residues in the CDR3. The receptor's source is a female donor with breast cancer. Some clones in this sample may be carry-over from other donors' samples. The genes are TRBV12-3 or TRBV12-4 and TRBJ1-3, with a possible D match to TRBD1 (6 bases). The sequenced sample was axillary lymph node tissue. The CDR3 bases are TGTGCCAGCAGGCCTGGGGGGCGCACCATATATTTT. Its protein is CASRPGGRTIYF.